This is a list of T cell receptor beta chains from one sample in a study of graft-versus-host responses after intestinal transplantation. Profiling relied on immunoSEQ multiplex PCR, and the TCRdb table lists in-frame clones only, not all of them. The sample yields about 20,000 clones, about half seen once. This material consisted of alloreactive CD4+ T cells from a mixed lymphocyte reaction culture, taken before intestinal transplant. The receptor source for this set is a human patient who received an intestinal transplant. CDR3s include the opening cysteine and the closing phenylalanine or tryptophan. D genes are given only for firm matches. The listing skips clone size in some rows; elsewhere it reads once, few, many or a size class.

CDR3 protein | CDR3 DNA | J gene | V gene | D gene | clone size
CASSLPNEKLFF | TGTGCCAGCAGTCTCCCGAATGAAAAACTGTTTTTT | TRBJ1-4 | TRBV28 | NA | NA
CASSQYWLAGGRETQYF | TGCGCCAGCAGCCAATACTGGCTAGCGGGGGGGCGGGAGACCCAGTACTTC | TRBJ2-5 | TRBV4-1 | TRBD2 | NA
CASSRLAGGVTQYF | TGTGCCAGCAGTCGACTAGCGGGGGGGGTGACCCAGTACTTC | TRBJ2-5 | TRBV2 | TRBD2 | NA
CASSLVAEQYF | TGTGCCAGCAGCTTAGTGGCCGAGCAGTACTTC | TRBJ2-7 | TRBV7-9 | NA | NA
CASSVAGGYQETQYF | TGTGCCAGCAGCGTAGCGGGGGGGTACCAAGAGACCCAGTACTTC | TRBJ2-5 | TRBV9 | TRBD2 | NA
CASRELAGNTDTQYF | TGCGCCAGCAGGGAACTAGCGGGGAACACAGATACGCAGTATTTT | TRBJ2-3 | TRBV5-1 | TRBD2 | few
CASSRGGSYNEQFF | TGTGCCAGCAGCCGGGGGGGCTCCTACAATGAGCAGTTCTTC | TRBJ2-1 | TRBV7-2 | TRBD2 | NA
CASRISSNQPQHF | TGTGCCAGCAGGATTAGTAGCAATCAGCCCCAGCATTTT | TRBJ1-5 | TRBV6-5 | NA | few
CASSLGGGIDGYTF | TGCGCCAGCAGCTTGGGTGGGGGCATCGATGGCTACACCTTC | TRBJ1-2 | TRBV5-1 | NA | few
CASSLFGQQYF | TGCGCCAGCAGCTTGTTCGGACAGCAGTATTTT | TRBJ2-3 | TRBV5-1 | NA | NA
CASSRDSNQPQHF | TGCGCCAGCAGCAGGGATAGCAATCAGCCCCAGCATTTT | TRBJ1-5 | TRBV10-1 | NA | NA
CASSDYWDRRNSYEQYF | TGTGCCAGCAGCGATTACTGGGACAGGAGAAACTCCTACGAGCAGTACTTC | TRBJ2-7 | TRBV5-5 | TRBD1 | NA
CAIISRTGGTDTQYF | TGTGCCATCATATCGCGGACAGGAGGCACAGATACGCAGTATTTT | TRBJ2-3 | TRBV10-3 | TRBD1 | few
CASSLGQLYQPQHF | TGTGCCAGCAGCTTGGGACAGCTCTATCAGCCCCAGCATTTT | TRBJ1-5 | TRBV5-5 | NA | few
CASSSQGYEQYF | TGTGCCAGCAGCTCCCAGGGCTACGAGCAGTACTTC | TRBJ2-7 | TRBV11-2 | NA | few